Listed below are T cell receptor beta chains from one sample, sequenced in a study of T cell clones after liver transplantation. The protocol was immunoSEQ multiplex PCR, while the TCRdb copy is restricted to in-frame clones and leaves out a portion. The data contain about 22,000 clones, 69% of them singletons. The sequences come from CD4+ T cells from blood, collected before liver transplant. These receptors all stem from a human donor who received a liver transplant. Each CDR3 is given with its conserved first and last residue. D genes are given only for firm matches. Rows may omit the clone size; those that give it use once, few, many or a size class.

-	15	TRBV28	-	TRBJ1-5	CASSLLSGGNQPQHF	TGTGCCAGCAGTCTACTATCAGGGGGCAATCAGCCCCAGCATTTT
-	14	TRBV5-1	-	TRBJ2-3	CASSEITSTDTQYF	TGCGCCAGCAGCGAAATCACTAGCACAGATACGCAGTATTTT
TRBD1	15	TRBV19	-	TRBJ1-5	CASRVTGGENQPQHF	TGTGCCAGTAGAGTCACAGGGGGCGAAAATCAGCCCCAGCATTTT
TRBD1	13	TRBV11-3	-	TRBJ1-2	CASGGQGSYGYTF	TGTGCCAGCGGCGGACAGGGGAGCTATGGCTACACCTTC
TRBD1	12	TRBV2	-	TRBJ2-1	CASSLTGNEQFF	TGTGCCAGCAGTCTGACAGGGAATGAGCAGTTCTTC
-	12	TRBV19	few	TRBJ1-5	CASSILGQPQHF	TGTGCCAGTAGTATTTTAGGGCAGCCCCAGCATTTT
TRBD2	16	TRBV29-1	-	TRBJ2-5	CSVEGAGGQAQETQYF	TGCAGCGTTGAGGGGGCGGGAGGGCAGGCCCAAGAGACCCAGTACTTC
-	14	TRBV7-7	-	TRBJ2-2	CASSPRQGTGELFF	TGTGCTAGCAGCCCCCGCCAGGGGACCGGGGAGCTGTTTTTT
TRBD1	14	TRBV27	-	TRBJ2-4	CASKIRDRGNIQYF	TGTGCCAGCAAAATCCGGGACAGGGGTAACATTCAGTACTTC
-	15	TRBV7-2	-	TRBJ1-3	CASSIGAGPGNTIYF	TGTGCCAGCAGCATAGGCGCAGGGCCGGGAAACACCATATATTTT
-	12	TRBV9	-	TRBJ2-1	CASSEPGPEQFF	TGTGCCAGCAGCGAACCGGGACCAGAGCAGTTCTTC
TRBD1	12	TRBV29-1	-	TRBJ1-2	CSGETGTGITTF	TGCAGCGGAGAAACCGGGACAGGGATTACAACCTTC
-	12	TRBV6-1	once	TRBJ1-4	CASSETYEKLFF	TGTGCCAGCAGTGAAACCTATGAAAAACTGTTTTTT
-	12	TRBV2	-	TRBJ2-4	CASGLALNIQYF	TGTGCCAGCGGGCTAGCTCTAAACATTCAGTACTTC
-	13	TRBV2	-	TRBJ2-3	CASSGRGSDTQYF	TGTGCCAGCAGTGGAAGAGGTTCAGATACGCAGTATTTT
-	13	TRBV11-3	-	TRBJ1-5	CASSLGVDQPQHF	TGTGCCAGCAGCTTGGGGGTGGATCAGCCCCAGCATTTT
TRBD1	14	TRBV6-5	-	TRBJ1-1	CASSGTGVGAEAFF	TGTGCCAGCAGCGGGACAGGGGTAGGAGCTGAAGCTTTCTTT
-	15	TRBV6-6	-	TRBJ2-6	CASSPPRQGANVLTF	TGTGCCAGCAGCCCTCCCAGGCAAGGGGCCAACGTCCTGACTTTC
TRBD1	13	TRBV7-2	-	TRBJ2-3	CASSQGVADTQYF	TGTGCCAGCAGCCAGGGGGTAGCGGATACGCAGTATTTT
TRBD1	15	TRBV5-1	-	TRBJ2-5	CASSSGTGRAETQYF	TGCGCCAGCAGCTCCGGGACAGGGAGGGCAGAGACCCAGTACTTC
-	11	TRBV6-5	-	TRBJ2-5	CASSPGETQYF	TGTGCCAGCAGCCCCGGCGAGACCCAGTACTTC
TRBD1	15	TRBV29-1	-	TRBJ2-1	CSVPQGASSYNEQFF	TGCAGCGTTCCCCAGGGGGCTAGCTCCTACAATGAGCAGTTCTTC
-	15	TRBV7-6	-	TRBJ2-3	CASSQRGGTTDTQYF	TGTGCCAGCAGCCAAAGGGGGGGCACCACAGATACGCAGTATTTT
-	13	TRBV18	once	TRBJ1-2	CASSPEDNYGYTF	TGTGCCAGCTCACCTGAAGACAACTATGGCTACACCTTC
TRBD2	16	TRBV7-2	-	TRBJ2-3	CASSGGLAGHTDTQYF	TGTGCCAGCAGCGGCGGCTTAGCGGGCCACACAGATACGCAGTATTTT
-	17	TRBV2	-	TRBJ2-3	CASSEARQVLTTDTQYF	TGTGCCAGCAGTGAAGCTAGACAGGTGTTGACCACAGATACGCAGTATTTT